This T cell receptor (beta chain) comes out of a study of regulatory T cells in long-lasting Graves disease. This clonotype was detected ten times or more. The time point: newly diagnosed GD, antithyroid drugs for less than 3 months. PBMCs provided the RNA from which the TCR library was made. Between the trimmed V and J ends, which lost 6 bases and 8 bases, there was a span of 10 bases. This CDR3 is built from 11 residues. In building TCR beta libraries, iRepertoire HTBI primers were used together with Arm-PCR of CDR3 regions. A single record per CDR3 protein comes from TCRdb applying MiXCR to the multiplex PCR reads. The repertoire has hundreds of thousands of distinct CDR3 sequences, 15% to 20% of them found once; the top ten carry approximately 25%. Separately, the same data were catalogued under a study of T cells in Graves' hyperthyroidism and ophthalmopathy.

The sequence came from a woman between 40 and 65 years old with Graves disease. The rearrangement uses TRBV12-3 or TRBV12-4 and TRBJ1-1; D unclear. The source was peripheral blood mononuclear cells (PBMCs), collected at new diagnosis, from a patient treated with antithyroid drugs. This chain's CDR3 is CASSLRQEAFF. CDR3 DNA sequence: TGTGCCAGCAGCCTGAGACAAGAAGCTTTCTTT.